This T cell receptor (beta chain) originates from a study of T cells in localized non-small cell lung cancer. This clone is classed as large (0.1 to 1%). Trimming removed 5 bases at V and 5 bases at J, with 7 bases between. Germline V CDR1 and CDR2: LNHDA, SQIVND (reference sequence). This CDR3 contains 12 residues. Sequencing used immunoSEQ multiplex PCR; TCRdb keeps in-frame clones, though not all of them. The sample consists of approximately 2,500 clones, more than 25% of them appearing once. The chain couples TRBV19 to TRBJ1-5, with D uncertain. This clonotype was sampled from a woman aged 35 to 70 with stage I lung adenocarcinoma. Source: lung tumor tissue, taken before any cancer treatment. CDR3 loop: CASSGLDQPQHF. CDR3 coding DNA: TGTGCCAGTAGTGGGTTAGATCAGCCCCAGCATTTT.